These T cell receptor beta chains were read from a single sample in a study of blood T cells in healthy people across ages. TCRdb called the 5' RACE reads again in MiXCR, with one record for every CDR3 protein. The profile shows some 780,000 distinct CDR3 sequences, 45% to 70% of them singletons. Input material: blood. The receptors come from a man aged 40-50 years in good health. The CDR3 runs from the conserved cysteine through the conserved F or W. The D gene is left open where the match is weak. Clone size is given for some rows only: seen once, a few or many times, or a class if the clone is expanded.

V: TRBV9; size: many; J: TRBJ1-6; D: TRBD1; CDR3: CASSGVGTGGNSPLHF; DNA: TGTGCCAGCAGCGGGGTAGGGACAGGGGGAAATTCACCCCTCCACTTT
V: TRBV4-2; size: NA; J: TRBJ2-7; D: TRBD2; CDR3: CASSPASGSRNEQYF; DNA: TGTGCCAGCAGCCCAGCTAGCGGGAGCAGGAATGAGCAGTACTTC
V: TRBV29-1; size: few; J: TRBJ1-4; D: TRBD1; CDR3: CSVVGGTGSEKLFF; DNA: TGCAGCGTTGTTGGCGGGACAGGCTCCGAAAAACTGTTTTTT
V: TRBV7-2; size: few; J: TRBJ2-1; D: TRBD2; CDR3: CASSSSSGGTDNEQFF; DNA: TGTGCCAGCAGCTCGTCGAGCGGGGGGACAGACAATGAGCAGTTCTTC
V: TRBV5-6; size: few; J: TRBJ2-7; D: TRBD2; CDR3: CASSLEVAGGEQYF; DNA: TGTGCCAGCAGCTTGGAGGTGGCCGGGGGGGAGCAGTACTTC
V: TRBV29-1; size: NA; J: TRBJ1-5; D: NA; CDR3: CSVGGNNQPQHF; DNA: TGCAGCGTCGGGGGGAACAATCAGCCCCAGCATTTT
V: TRBV5-1; size: NA; J: TRBJ2-1; D: NA; CDR3: CASSLFSGGEGSYNEQFF; DNA: TGCGCCAGCAGCTTGTTTTCTGGGGGCGAAGGCTCCTACAATGAGCAGTTCTTC
V: TRBV11-3; size: NA; J: TRBJ2-7; D: NA; CDR3: CASSPQAHGQGSYEQYF; DNA: TGTGCCAGCAGCCCCCAAGCACATGGGCAGGGCTCCTACGAGCAGTACTTC
V: TRBV13; size: few; J: TRBJ1-5; D: TRBD1; CDR3: CASSSGTGGNQPQHF; DNA: TGTGCCAGCAGCTCGGGGACAGGGGGCAATCAGCCCCAGCATTTT
V: TRBV5-1; size: few; J: TRBJ2-1; D: TRBD2; CDR3: CASSDTSGSNNEQFF; DNA: TGCGCCAGCAGCGATACTAGCGGGAGCAACAATGAGCAGTTCTTC
V: TRBV20-1; size: NA; J: TRBJ2-5; D: NA; CDR3: CSAAPRDFRASRGETQYF; DNA: TGCAGTGCTGCACCTAGAGATTTTAGGGCTTCCCGGGGGGAGACCCAGTACTTC
V: TRBV7-9; size: NA; J: TRBJ2-7; D: NA; CDR3: CASSLEQGPTYEQYF; DNA: TGTGCCAGCAGCTTAGAGCAGGGCCCGACCTACGAGCAGTACTTC
V: TRBV5-1; size: NA; J: TRBJ2-5; D: TRBD2; CDR3: CASSSERTSGRETQYF; DNA: TGCGCCAGCAGCTCCGAGAGGACTAGCGGGAGGGAGACCCAGTACTTC
V: TRBV20-1; size: NA; J: TRBJ2-7; D: NA; CDR3: CSAIEARYEQYF; DNA: TGCAGTGCTATAGAGGCGAGATACGAGCAGTACTTC
V: TRBV7-9; size: few; J: TRBJ2-7; D: NA; CDR3: CAVQTSYEQYF; DNA: TGTGCCGTGCAGACTAGTTACGAGCAGTACTTC
V: TRBV6-5; size: NA; J: TRBJ2-6; D: TRBD1; CDR3: CASSYLYRGLLSGANVLTF; DNA: TGTGCCAGCAGTTACTTATACAGGGGGCTTCTCTCTGGGGCCAACGTCCTGACTTTC
V: TRBV25-1; size: few; J: TRBJ2-4; D: TRBD1; CDR3: CASSEYLRGRNIQYF; DNA: TGTGCCAGCAGTGAATATCTCAGGGGGAGAAACATTCAGTACTTC
V: TRBV28; size: NA; J: TRBJ2-5; D: NA; CDR3: CASKLIGDVETQYF; DNA: TGTGCCAGCAAGTTGATAGGGGACGTAGAGACCCAGTACTTC
V: TRBV4-2; size: NA; J: TRBJ1-5; D: TRBD1; CDR3: CASSRTTGVGQPQHF; DNA: TGTGCCAGCAGCCGAACGACAGGGGTCGGACAGCCCCAGCATTTT
V: TRBV2; size: NA; J: TRBJ1-6; D: TRBD1; CDR3: CASSEEDRAISPLHF; DNA: TGTGCCAGCAGTGAAGAGGACAGGGCGATTTCACCCCTCCACTTT
V: TRBV27; size: NA; J: TRBJ2-3; D: TRBD1; CDR3: CASSPQGAFGADTQYF; DNA: TGTGCCAGCAGTCCACAGGGGGCATTTGGCGCAGATACGCAGTATTTT
V: TRBV27; size: medium-sized; J: TRBJ2-3; D: NA; CDR3: CASSLGVTDTQYF; DNA: TGTGCCAGCAGTTTAGGGGTCACAGATACGCAGTATTTT
V: TRBV9; size: NA; J: TRBJ1-2; D: TRBD1; CDR3: CASNTGDGYTF; DNA: TGTGCCAGCAACACAGGGGACGGCTACACCTTC
V: TRBV4-2; size: NA; J: TRBJ1-2; D: NA; CDR3: CASSQDVGVRGYTF; DNA: TGTGCCAGCAGCCAAGACGTGGGGGTACGGGGCTACACCTTC
V: TRBV29-1; size: few; J: TRBJ2-1; D: NA; CDR3: CSVVGAGKYDEQFF; DNA: TGCAGCGTTGTTGGGGCAGGGAAGTACGATGAGCAGTTCTTC
V: TRBV29-1; size: NA; J: TRBJ1-1; D: NA; CDR3: CSGNSGVMNTEAFF; DNA: TGCAGCGGGAACTCAGGGGTTATGAACACTGAAGCTTTCTTT
V: TRBV12-3/TRBV12-4; size: NA; J: TRBJ2-1; D: NA; CDR3: CATTGGGSSYNEQFF; DNA: TGTGCCACCACGGGTGGGGGCAGCTCCTACAATGAGCAGTTCTTC
V: TRBV24-1; size: NA; J: TRBJ2-3; D: TRBD2; CDR3: CATSGDLAGSDTQYF; DNA: TGTGCCACGAGCGGGGATCTAGCGGGGTCAGATACGCAGTATTTT
V: TRBV7-9; size: NA; J: TRBJ2-7; D: NA; CDR3: CASSPLVGSYEQYF; DNA: TGTGCCAGCAGCCCACTGGTGGGGTCCTACGAGCAGTACTTC
V: TRBV12-3/TRBV12-4; size: once; J: TRBJ2-2; D: TRBD2; CDR3: CASRRKRGLKNTGELFF; DNA: TGTGCCAGCAGGCGCAAGCGGGGCCTTAAGAACACCGGGGAGCTGTTTTTT
V: TRBV7-2; size: few; J: TRBJ2-1; D: NA; CDR3: CASSPPGMSYNEQFF; DNA: TGTGCCAGCAGCCCCCCGGGAATGTCCTACAATGAGCAGTTCTTC
V: TRBV28; size: NA; J: TRBJ2-1; D: TRBD1; CDR3: CASSSDRGLYNEQFF; DNA: TGTGCCAGCAGTTCGGACAGGGGCCTCTACAATGAGCAGTTCTTC
V: TRBV6-2/TRBV6-3; size: NA; J: TRBJ2-7; D: TRBD1; CDR3: CASRSDRVQAYEQYF; DNA: TGTGCCAGCAGATCCGACAGGGTACAGGCCTACGAGCAGTACTTC
V: TRBV12-3/TRBV12-4; size: NA; J: TRBJ2-1; D: NA; CDR3: CASRTGAGVAYNEQFF; DNA: TGTGCCAGCAGAACCGGGGCAGGGGTCGCCTACAATGAGCAGTTCTTC
V: TRBV20-1; size: NA; J: TRBJ2-7; D: NA; CDR3: CSVGERDHYEQYF; DNA: TGCAGTGTCGGTGAACGGGACCACTACGAGCAGTACTTC
V: TRBV21-1; size: NA; J: TRBJ1-1; D: NA; CDR3: CASSIRRNTEAFF; DNA: TGTGCCAGCAGCATTCGGAGAAACACTGAAGCTTTCTTT
V: TRBV4-2; size: NA; J: TRBJ2-4; D: TRBD1; CDR3: CASSREARGGFSIQYF; DNA: TGTGCCAGCAGCCGAGAAGCAAGAGGGGGCTTTAGCATTCAGTACTTC
V: TRBV6-5; size: NA; J: TRBJ2-4; D: TRBD2; CDR3: CASSSGAGGAIASVKNIQYF; DNA: TGTGCCAGCAGTTCCGGGGCGGGGGGTGCGATTGCTAGCGTCAAAAACATTCAGTACTTC
V: TRBV3-1; size: few; J: TRBJ2-7; D: NA; CDR3: CASSFSGTTNEQYF; DNA: TGTGCCAGCAGCTTTAGTGGCACCACGAACGAGCAGTACTTC
V: TRBV4-3; size: NA; J: TRBJ2-1; D: TRBD2; CDR3: CASSQGLAGGSSYNEQFF; DNA: TGCGCCAGCAGCCAGGGACTAGCGGGCGGCAGCTCCTACAATGAGCAGTTCTTC
V: TRBV27; size: NA; J: TRBJ1-2; D: NA; CDR3: CASSPRTHASYGYTF; DNA: TGTGCCAGCAGCCCACGGACACACGCTTCCTATGGCTACACCTTC
V: TRBV7-3; size: NA; J: TRBJ2-7; D: TRBD2; CDR3: CASSPHGGREGEQYF; DNA: TGTGCCAGCAGCCCTCACGGTGGGCGGGAGGGCGAGCAGTACTTC
V: TRBV5-1; size: NA; J: TRBJ1-6; D: TRBD1; CDR3: CASRMDRFYNSPLHF; DNA: TGCGCCAGCAGAATGGACAGGTTCTATAATTCACCCCTCCACTTT
V: TRBV6-5; size: few; J: TRBJ1-1; D: NA; CDR3: CASEGGTEAFF; DNA: TGTGCCAGTGAGGGGGGTACTGAAGCTTTCTTT
V: TRBV20-1; size: NA; J: TRBJ2-3; D: TRBD2; CDR3: CSARDPTSGTDAQYF; DNA: TGCAGTGCTAGAGATCCCACTAGCGGCACAGATGCGCAGTATTTT
V: TRBV2; size: NA; J: TRBJ1-2; D: TRBD1; CDR3: CASTGVARGTYGYTF; DNA: TGTGCCAGCACGGGCGTTGCCAGGGGGACCTATGGCTACACCTTC
V: TRBV7-9; size: NA; J: TRBJ2-2; D: NA; CDR3: CASSLRDNQGTSNTGELFF; DNA: TGTGCCAGCAGCTTACGGGACAATCAGGGAACTTCGAACACCGGGGAGCTGTTTTTT
V: TRBV7-3; size: NA; J: TRBJ1-5; D: NA; CDR3: CASSPPGPANQPQHF; DNA: TGTGCCAGCAGCCCACCGGGACCCGCTAATCAGCCCCAGCATTTT
V: TRBV6-5; size: NA; J: TRBJ2-5; D: NA; CDR3: CASSYGGFVNNEQYF; DNA: TGTGCCAGCAGTTACGGGGGGTTCGTGAACAATGAGCAGTACTTC
V: TRBV5-1; size: few; J: TRBJ2-1; D: NA; CDR3: CASSLAGVAYNEQFF; DNA: TGTGCCAGCAGTTTAGCAGGGGTGGCCTACAATGAGCAGTTCTTC